These T cell receptor beta chains were read from a single sample in a study of blood T cell repertoires in COVID-19. This table comes from immunoSEQ multiplex PCR, and its TCRdb copy is limited to in-frame clones, with some not included. In the table there are 200,000 to 250,000 clones, approximately 86% of which are singletons. The sequencing input was peripheral blood. These TCRs come from a man between 60 and 75 years old with acute or convalescent COVID-19. Each CDR3 is given with its conserved first and last residue. A D gene is named only where the DNA matches it firmly. Not all rows give a size; the values are once, few, many and, for expanded clones, a class.

17	TRBJ1-4	NA	TRBV4-1	NA	TGCGCCAGCAGCCAAGATGGTGCAGGGTCAGTAAATGAAAAACTGTTTTTT	CASSQDGAGSVNEKLFF
14	TRBJ2-5	TRBD1	TRBV6-5	NA	TGTGCCAGCAGGCGACAGGGGGCTAAGGAGACCCAGTACTTC	CASRRQGAKETQYF
19	TRBJ1-1	NA	TRBV7-8	NA	TGTGCCAGCAGCTTACGAGACCGGATGGGGGGGGTTAGGAACACTGAAGCTTTCTTT	CASSLRDRMGGVRNTEAFF
12	TRBJ2-5	NA	TRBV25-1	NA	TGTGCCAGCAGTGTTTATGAAGAGACCCAGTACTTC	CASSVYEETQYF
14	TRBJ2-7	NA	TRBV11-2	NA	TGTGCCAGCAGCCTGACCGGGACTCCCTACGAGCAGTACTTC	CASSLTGTPYEQYF
18	TRBJ2-3	TRBD1	TRBV2	NA	TGTGCCAGCAGTGAAGCGCGCAGGGGGCGATGGAGCACAGATACGCAGTATTTT	CASSEARRGRWSTDTQYF
13	TRBJ2-1	NA	TRBV7-3	NA	TGTGCCAGCAGCCCAGGACGGGCGGGGGAGCAGTTCTTC	CASSPGRAGEQFF
15	TRBJ2-6	NA	TRBV28	NA	TGTGCCAGCACCCGAGGCTCCTCTGGGGCCAACGTCCTGACTTTC	CASTRGSSGANVLTF
15	TRBJ2-5	NA	TRBV7-2	NA	TGTGCCAGCAGCACTCAAGGGGGTATCCAAGAGACCCAGTACTTC	CASSTQGGIQETQYF
13	TRBJ1-1	NA	TRBV5-8	NA	TGTGCCAGCAGTTTGGGGGGGCTCACTGAAGCTTTCTTT	CASSLGGLTEAFF
18	TRBJ2-6	TRBD1	TRBV4-3	NA	TGCGCCAGCAGCCAGGGACAGGGGGTGAGCTCTGGGGCCAACGTCCTGACTTTC	CASSQGQGVSSGANVLTF
17	TRBJ2-7	TRBD2	TRBV5-1	NA	TGCGCCAGCAGCCCCGGGGGCGGGGGGAAAAACTCCTACGAGCAGTACTTC	CASSPGGGGKNSYEQYF
15	TRBJ2-5	TRBD2	TRBV5-8	NA	TGTGCCAGCAGCTTGTTGGCGGGGGGGGGAGAGACCCAGTACTTC	CASSLLAGGGETQYF
15	TRBJ2-1	NA	TRBV24-1	NA	TGTGCCACCAGTGAGCCAGGGGTCAGGCGCAATGAGCAGTTCTTC	CATSEPGVRRNEQFF
15	TRBJ1-2	TRBD1	TRBV19	NA	TGTGCCAGTGCCCGGTTGTGGGACAGGTCCCTGGGCTACACCTTC	CASARLWDRSLGYTF
14	TRBJ2-7	TRBD1	TRBV7-3	NA	TGTGCCAGCAGCTTAGACAGGGGGCCCTACGAGCAGTACTTC	CASSLDRGPYEQYF
17	TRBJ2-5	TRBD2	TRBV29-1	NA	TGCAGCGTGAGGAGGACTAGCGGGGGGACCATCCAAGAGACCCAGTACTTC	CSVRRTSGGTIQETQYF
14	TRBJ1-1	TRBD1	TRBV7-2	NA	TGTGCCAGCAGCTTAGCGAGGGGGCACACTGAAGCTTTCTTT	CASSLARGHTEAFF
16	TRBJ1-4	NA	TRBV10-3	NA	TGTGCCATCAGTAGCACAGGTCTTGCAACTAATGAAAAACTGTTTTTT	CAISSTGLATNEKLFF
14	TRBJ2-7	TRBD2	TRBV6-1	NA	TGTGCCAGCAGCCTAGCGGGGGACCTCTACGAGCAGTACTTC	CASSLAGDLYEQYF
18	TRBJ2-5	TRBD2	TRBV6-2/TRBV6-3	NA	TGTGCCAGCAGTTACAGGGGAGTGGTAGCGGGGGGGCCGGAGACCCAGTACTTC	CASSYRGVVAGGPETQYF
15	TRBJ1-5	NA	TRBV28	once	TGTGCCAGCAGTTTCAGGGCCCGTGGCAATCAGCCCCAGCATTTT	CASSFRARGNQPQHF
15	TRBJ2-1	NA	TRBV14	once	TGTGCCAGCAGCCTTGTCGGTTCTTCCTACAATGAGCAGTTCTTC	CASSLVGSSYNEQFF
13	TRBJ2-7	NA	TRBV24-1	once	TGTGCCACCAGTGGTACCGCGAAGAACGAGCAGTACTTC	CATSGTAKNEQYF
13	TRBJ1-2	NA	TRBV19	NA	TGTGCCAGTAGCGACACAGGGAACTATGGCTACACCTTC	CASSDTGNYGYTF